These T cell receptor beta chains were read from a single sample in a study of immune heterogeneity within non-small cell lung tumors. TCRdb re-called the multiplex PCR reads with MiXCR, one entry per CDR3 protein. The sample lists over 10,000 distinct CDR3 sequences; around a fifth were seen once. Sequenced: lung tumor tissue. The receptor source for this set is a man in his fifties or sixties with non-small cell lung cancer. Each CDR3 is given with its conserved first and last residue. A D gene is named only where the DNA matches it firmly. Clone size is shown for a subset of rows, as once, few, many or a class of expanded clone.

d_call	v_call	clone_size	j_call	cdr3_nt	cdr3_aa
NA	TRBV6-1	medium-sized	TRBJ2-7	TGTGCCAGCAACGTCGGGAACGAGCAGTACTTC	CASNVGNEQYF
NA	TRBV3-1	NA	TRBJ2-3	TGTGCCAGCAGCAGCATTGCCCCCGCCCCCACAGATACGCAGTATTTT	CASSSIAPAPTDTQYF
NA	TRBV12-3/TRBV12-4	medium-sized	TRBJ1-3	TGTGCCAGCAGTTTGGTAGTCGGAAACACCATATATTTT	CASSLVVGNTIYF
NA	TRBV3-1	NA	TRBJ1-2	TGTGCCAGCAGCGCAGAACCTCGACGGGCGTATGGCTACACCTTC	CASSAEPRRAYGYTF
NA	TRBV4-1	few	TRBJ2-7	TGCGCCAGCAGCCAAGGAATCAATTACGAGCAGTACTTC	CASSQGINYEQYF
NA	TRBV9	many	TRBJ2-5	TGTGCCAGCAGCCCAAACGGGGAGACCCAGTACTTC	CASSPNGETQYF
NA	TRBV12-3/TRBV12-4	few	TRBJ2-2	TGTGCCAGCAGCCCAATCCCCGGGGAGCTGTTTTTT	CASSPIPGELFF
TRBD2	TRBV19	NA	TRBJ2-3	TGTGCCAGTAGTAGATGGACTAGCGGAGCTAGCACAGATACGCAGTATTTT	CASSRWTSGASTDTQYF
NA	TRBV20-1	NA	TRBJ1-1	TGCAGTGCTAGAGATCTACTGAACACTGAAGCTTTCTTT	CSARDLLNTEAFF
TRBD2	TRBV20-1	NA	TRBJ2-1	TGCAGTGCTGGGGGGGTTTCGGGAAATGAGCAGTTCTTC	CSAGGVSGNEQFF
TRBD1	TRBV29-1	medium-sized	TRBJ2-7	TGCAGCGTTGATGCTCTCCGGGACAGGGGGCCCTACGAGCAGTACTTC	CSVDALRDRGPYEQYF
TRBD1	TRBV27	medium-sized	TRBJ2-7	TGTGCCAGCAGCCGACAGGGGGGCTTTTACGAGCAGTACTTC	CASSRQGGFYEQYF
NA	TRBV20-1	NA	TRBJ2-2	TGCAGTGCGACGAACCCTGGCGGCGGGGAGCTGTTTTTT	CSATNPGGGELFF
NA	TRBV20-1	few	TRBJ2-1	TGCAGTGCTAGAACCGACTCCTACAATGAGCAGTTCTTC	CSARTDSYNEQFF
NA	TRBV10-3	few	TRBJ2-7	TGTGCCATCAGTGAGTCCCAGGGCACCTACGAGCAGTACTTC	CAISESQGTYEQYF
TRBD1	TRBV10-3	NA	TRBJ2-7	TGTGCCATCAGGGCAGACAGGGGAATACGCGAGCAGTACTTC	CAIRADRGIREQYF
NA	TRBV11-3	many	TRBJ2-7	TGTGCCAGCAGCTTACAATTTACCTACGAGCAGTACTTC	CASSLQFTYEQYF
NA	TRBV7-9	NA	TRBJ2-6	TGTGCCAGCAGCACAACCGGGACCGTGCGAGGGGCCAACGTCCTGACTTTC	CASSTTGTVRGANVLTF
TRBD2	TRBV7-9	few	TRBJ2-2	TGTGCCAGCAGCTTAGCAGGGATAGCGGGCGTTTCCGGGGAGCTGTTTTTT	CASSLAGIAGVSGELFF
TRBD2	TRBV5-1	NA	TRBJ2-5	TGCGCCAGCAGATCGGGACTAGCGGGAGAGACCCAGTACTTC	CASRSGLAGETQYF
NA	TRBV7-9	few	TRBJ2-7	TGTGCCAGCAGCTCTGTAGGGTCAAAGCAGTACTTC	CASSSVGSKQYF
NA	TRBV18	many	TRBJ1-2	TGTGCCAGCTCTCGACGGGCGGTAGACGGCTACACCTTC	CASSRRAVDGYTF
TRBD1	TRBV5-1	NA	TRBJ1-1	TGCGCCAGCAGCTCGGGACAGATGAACACTGAAGCTTTCTTT	CASSSGQMNTEAFF
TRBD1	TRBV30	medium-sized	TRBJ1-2	TGTGCCTGGAGTATCAGGGGGGTTGCTCATGGCTACACCTTC	CAWSIRGVAHGYTF
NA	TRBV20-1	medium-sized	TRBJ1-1	TGCAGTGCTAGCAGGATAATGAACACTGAAGCTTTCTTT	CSASRIMNTEAFF
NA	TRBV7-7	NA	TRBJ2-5	TGTGCCAGCAGCTACCAGGGGTCCCAAGAGACCCAGTACTTC	CASSYQGSQETQYF
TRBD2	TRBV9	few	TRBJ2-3	TGTGCCAGCAGCGTCGGCGGGAGCAACACAGATACGCAGTATTTT	CASSVGGSNTDTQYF
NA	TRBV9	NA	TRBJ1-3	TGTGCCAGCAGCCGCTCGGGGAGCAGCTCTGGAAACACCATATATTTT	CASSRSGSSSGNTIYF
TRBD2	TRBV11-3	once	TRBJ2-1	TGTGCCAGCAGCTTTGCGGGAGGGCCTAACAATGAGCAGTTCTTC	CASSFAGGPNNEQFF
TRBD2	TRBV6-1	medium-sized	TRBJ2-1	TGTGCCAGCGGGGTAGCGGGAGTATCGAGGTACAATGAGCAGTTCTTC	CASGVAGVSRYNEQFF
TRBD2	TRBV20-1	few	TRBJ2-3	TGCAGTGCTAGAGGCGGGGGAGGATCCGATACGCAGTATTTT	CSARGGGGSDTQYF
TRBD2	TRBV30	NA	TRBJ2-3	TGTGCCTGGAGAAAGACGGGAGGGGTGGGAGATACGCAGTATTTT	CAWRKTGGVGDTQYF
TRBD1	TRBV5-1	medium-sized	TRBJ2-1	TGCGCCAGCAGCCCAAAGGGACAGGGTTGGAGTAGTGAGCAGTTCTTC	CASSPKGQGWSSEQFF
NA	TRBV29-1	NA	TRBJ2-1	TGCAGCGCCTCTGTGGGGTCGCATGAGCAGTTCTTC	CSASVGSHEQFF
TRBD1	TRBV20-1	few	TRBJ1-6	TGCAGTGCTGCCTCAGACAGGGATTCGTCACCCCTCCACTTT	CSAASDRDSSPLHF
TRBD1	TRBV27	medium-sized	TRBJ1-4	TGTGCCAGCAGTCGGGACAGGGGTAATGAAAAACTGTTTTTT	CASSRDRGNEKLFF
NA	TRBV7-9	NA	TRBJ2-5	TGTGCCAGCAGCTTAGATGGCCTAAGCCAAGAGACCCAGTACTTC	CASSLDGLSQETQYF
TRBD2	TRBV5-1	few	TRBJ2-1	TGCGCCAGCAGCTTGGGGACTAGCGGATACAATGAGCAGTTCTTC	CASSLGTSGYNEQFF
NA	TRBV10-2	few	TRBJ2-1	TGCGCCAGCAGTGCGATTAGCGGTGGTGAGCAGTTCTTC	CASSAISGGEQFF
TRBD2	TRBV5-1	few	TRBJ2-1	TGCGCCAGCAGCTCGGTCGCTAGCGGGCACTCCTACAATGAGCAGTTCTTC	CASSSVASGHSYNEQFF
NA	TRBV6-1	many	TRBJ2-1	TGTGCCAGCAGGCGGAGGGGGCGAGCCTACAATGAGCAGTTCTTC	CASRRRGRAYNEQFF
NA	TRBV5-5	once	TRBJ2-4	TGTGCCAGCAGCTTGTCCGCCGCAGGGGGGGCGAACATTCAGTACTTC	CASSLSAAGGANIQYF
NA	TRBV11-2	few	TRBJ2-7	TGTGCCAGCAGATACGCGGGCGGCTACGAGCAGTACTTC	CASRYAGGYEQYF
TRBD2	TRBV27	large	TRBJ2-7	TGTGCCAGCAGTTCGCCTCTAGCGGGATTTAAAGGGGACGAGCAGTACTTC	CASSSPLAGFKGDEQYF
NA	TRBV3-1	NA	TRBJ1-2	TGTGCCAGCAGCCAAGATGGGGGGCGGGGCTATGGCTACACCTTC	CASSQDGGRGYGYTF
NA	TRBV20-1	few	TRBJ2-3	TGCAGTGCTAGGGAGATGGGGGGCTCAGATACGCAGTATTTT	CSAREMGGSDTQYF
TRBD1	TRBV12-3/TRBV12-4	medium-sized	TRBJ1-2	TGTGCCAGCAGTGGGACAGGCCACAACTATGGCTACACCTTC	CASSGTGHNYGYTF
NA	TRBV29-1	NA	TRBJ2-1	TGCAGCGTTAGGAGGAAAAGAGAGCAGTTCTTC	CSVRRKREQFF
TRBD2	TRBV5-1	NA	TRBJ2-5	TGCGCCAGCAGCTACGGGACTAGTGGTGAGACCCAGTACTTC	CASSYGTSGETQYF
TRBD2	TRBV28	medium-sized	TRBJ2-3	TGTGCCAGCAGTTTACAACTAGCGGGCACAGATACGCAGTATTTT	CASSLQLAGTDTQYF
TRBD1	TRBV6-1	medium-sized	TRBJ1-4	TGTGCCAGCAGTCAACAGGGGTTTAATGAAAAACTGTTTTTT	CASSQQGFNEKLFF
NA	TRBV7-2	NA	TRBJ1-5	TGTGCCAGCAGCTCTCCCGGCGGGGGCGGCAATCAGCCCCAGCATTTT	CASSSPGGGGNQPQHF
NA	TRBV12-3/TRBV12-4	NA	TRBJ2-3	TGTGCCAGCAGTTACTCGAGCAGAGCAGATACGCAGTATTTT	CASSYSSRADTQYF
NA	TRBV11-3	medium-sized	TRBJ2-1	TGTGCCAGCAGCTACACTGGACCCAGGGGTGAGCAGTTCTTC	CASSYTGPRGEQFF
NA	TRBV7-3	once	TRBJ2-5	TGTGCCAGCAGCTTATCGGCTCAAGAGACCCAGTACTTC	CASSLSAQETQYF
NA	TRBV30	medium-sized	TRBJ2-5	TGTGCCTGGGGGGAGGCAGGGGGACAAGAGACCCAGTACTTC	CAWGEAGGQETQYF
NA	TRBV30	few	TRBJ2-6	TGTGCCTGGAACGGCGCTGGGGCCAACGTCCTGACTTTC	CAWNGAGANVLTF
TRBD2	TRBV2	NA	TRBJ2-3	TGTGCCAGCACATCAAAAGCGGGGGATCGGGATACGCAGTATTTT	CASTSKAGDRDTQYF
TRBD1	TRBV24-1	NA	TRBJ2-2	TGTGCCACCAGTGATCCGCAGGCAGCCGGGACAGGGGACACCGGGGAGCTGTTTTTT	CATSDPQAAGTGDTGELFF